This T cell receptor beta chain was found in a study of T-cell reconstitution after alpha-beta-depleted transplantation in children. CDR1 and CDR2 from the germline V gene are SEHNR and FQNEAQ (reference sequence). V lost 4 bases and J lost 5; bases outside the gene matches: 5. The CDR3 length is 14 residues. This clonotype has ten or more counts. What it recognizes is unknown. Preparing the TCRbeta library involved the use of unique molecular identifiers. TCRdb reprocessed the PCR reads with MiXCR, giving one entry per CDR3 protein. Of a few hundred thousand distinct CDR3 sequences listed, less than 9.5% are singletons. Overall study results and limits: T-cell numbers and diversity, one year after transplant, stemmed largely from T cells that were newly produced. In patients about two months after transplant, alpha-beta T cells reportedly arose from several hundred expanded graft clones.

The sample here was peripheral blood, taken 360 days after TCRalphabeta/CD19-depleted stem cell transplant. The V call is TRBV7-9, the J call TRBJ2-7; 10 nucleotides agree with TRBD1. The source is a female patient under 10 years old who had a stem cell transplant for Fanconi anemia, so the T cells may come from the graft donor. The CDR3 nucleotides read TGTGCCAGCAGCTACGGGACAGGGGAGGACGAGCAGTACTTC. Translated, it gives CASSYGTGEDEQYF.